Below, 12 T cell receptor beta chains from the same sample are listed, as sequenced in a study of early T cells in non-severe SARS-CoV-2 infection. TCRdb redid the calling of the 5' RACE reads with MiXCR, one entry per CDR3 protein. The sample records some 44,000 distinct CDR3 sequences, about 5.9% being singletons. This specimen consisted of whole blood, obtained at baseline. All receptors derive from an adult who was a healthcare worker with PCR-confirmed SARS-CoV-2 infection or an uninfected control (not recorded which).

The chain recombines TRBV18 with TRBJ1-2, with 10 bases lining up with TRBD1. Germline assignment: CDR1 KGHSH and CDR2 LQKENI. J gave up 8 bases and V 6 bases, and 6 bases lay outside the gene matches. This CDR3 contains 13 residues. The CDR3 loop reads CASSEGQGNGYTF. In DNA form, the CDR3 reads TGTGCCAGCTCCGAGGGACAGGGGAACGGCTACACCTTC. The whole variable domain, filled in from reference TRBV18 and TRBJ1-2, reads NAGVMQNPRHLVRRRGQEARLRCSPMKGHSHVYWYRQLPEEGLKFMVYLQKENIIDESGMPKERFSAEFPKEGPSILRIQQVVRGDSAAYFCASSEGQGNGYTFGSGTRLTVV.

The sample holds many counts of this clonotype. This chain uses TRBV21-1 with TRBJ1-1. TRBV21-1 is reported as a pseudogene. This CDR3 comprises 13 residues. CDR3 bases: TGTGCCAGCAGCAACTCCCGAACACATGAAGCTTTCTTT. Its translation is CASSNSRTHEAFF.

This clonotype is labeled large. The V gene is TRBV28, the J gene TRBJ1-2; possible D gene TRBD1, 5 bases. Germline-derived CDR1 and CDR2 are MDHEN and SYDVKM. The CDR3 extends over 14 amino acids. V was trimmed by 2 bases and J by 8 bases, leaving 15 bases between them. The CDR3, as DNA: TGTGCCAGCAGTTTAATGCCCCCAGGGCGGGGCTACACCTTC. Its translation is CASSLMPPGRGYTF.

This clonotype was recorded many times. The CDR3 DNA is TGTGCCAGCAGTTTGTCGGGATGGACCGGGGAGCTGTTTTTT. Encoded protein: CASSLSGWTGELFF. This chain connects TRBV27 to TRBJ2-2; D perhaps matches TRBD2 (5 bases). With 3 bases removed from V and 5 bases from J, the gap between germline ends came to 10 bases. CDR1 is MNHEY and CDR2 is SMNVEV in the germline V gene (reference sequence). The CDR3 consists of 14 residues.

This clonotype was observed many times. V usage is TRBV7-2 and J usage is TRBJ1-1; D gene uncertain. The germline gives CDR1 SGHTA, CDR2 FQGNSA. CDR3 length equals 14 residues. V lost 5 bases, J lost 3 bases, and 13 bases lay in between. The CDR3 sequence is CASSRVTRDTEAFF. CDR3 in DNA: TGTGCCAGCAGCCGAGTAACGCGAGACACTGAAGCTTTCTTT.

This clonotype was detected only a few times. The CDR3 is CASSVDGVNQPQHF. The CDR3 bases are TGTGCCAGCAGTGTGGACGGAGTCAATCAGCCCCAGCATTTT. The J gene is TRBJ1-5, the V gene TRBV6-4, with no clear D. Trimming took off 4 bases at V and 3 bases at J, with 10 bases between the two ends. CDR1 is MRHNA, CDR2 SNTAGT, per germline. The CDR3 has 14 amino acids.

The sample holds many counts of this clonotype. The chain recombines TRBV7-3 with TRBJ1-2; weak D call: TRBD1 (6 bases). Germline V CDR1 and CDR2: SGHTA, FQGTGA. CDR3 length: 14 residues. The V and J ends lost 2 bases and 8 bases respectively, with 15 bases between them. This chain's CDR3 is CASSLVPTGGGYTF. The CDR3 DNA sequence: TGTGCCAGCAGCTTAGTTCCGACAGGCGGAGGCTACACCTTC.

In nucleotides, the CDR3 is TGTGCCAGCAAGCCGAGCGGGGGGTCCGGTGAGCAGTTCTTC. This gives the protein CASKPSGGSGEQFF. The chain recombines TRBV12-3 or TRBV12-4 with TRBJ2-1, with 9 bases lining up with TRBD2. The CDR3 loop spans 14 amino acids. The V gene end was trimmed by 7 bases and the J gene end by 9 bases; junction bases not matched to a gene: 10.

The chain joins TRBV10-1 to TRBJ2-1; no reliable D call. The germline V gene encodes CDR1 WNHNN and CDR2 SYGVQD (reference sequence). This CDR3 region has 13 residues. Trimming removed 3 bases from V and 7 bases from J, with 10 bases in between. The CDR3 DNA reads as TGCGCCAGCAGTGATTTAGTTGGGAATGAGCAGTTCTTC. Translation: CASSDLVGNEQFF.

This clonotype was seen at least ten times. CDR3 amino acids: CASSFRELNTEAFF. The CDR3 nucleotides are TGTGCCAGCAGTTTCAGGGAATTGAACACTGAAGCTTTCTTT. The chain links TRBV12-3 or TRBV12-4 to TRBJ1-1, with D perhaps matching TRBD1 (5 bases). The CDR3 is 14 residues long. V was trimmed by 3 bases and J by 0 bases, leaving 8 bases between them.

There are many counts of this clonotype. The chain uses TRBV6-5 and TRBJ1-6; no clear D. Per the germline V gene, CDR1 is MNHEY and CDR2 is SVGAGI. Trimming cost V 2 bases and J 7 bases, with 6 bases left between them. CDR3 size: 13 residues. CDR3 sequence: CASSYEHNSPLHF. CDR3 coding DNA: TGTGCCAGCAGTTACGAGCACAATTCACCCCTCCACTTT.

This clonotype came up many times. The chain employs TRBV6-1 and TRBJ2-1, with 10 bases aligning to TRBD2. Germline V lookup: CDR1 MNHNS, CDR2 SASEGT. Losses at the gene ends were 10 bases for V and 4 bases for J; bases not matched to a gene: 7. The CDR3 runs 14 residues. The DNA for the CDR3 is TGTGCCACATTAGCGGGGGGCTTTTACAATGAGCAGTTCTTC. This translates into CATLAGGFYNEQFF.